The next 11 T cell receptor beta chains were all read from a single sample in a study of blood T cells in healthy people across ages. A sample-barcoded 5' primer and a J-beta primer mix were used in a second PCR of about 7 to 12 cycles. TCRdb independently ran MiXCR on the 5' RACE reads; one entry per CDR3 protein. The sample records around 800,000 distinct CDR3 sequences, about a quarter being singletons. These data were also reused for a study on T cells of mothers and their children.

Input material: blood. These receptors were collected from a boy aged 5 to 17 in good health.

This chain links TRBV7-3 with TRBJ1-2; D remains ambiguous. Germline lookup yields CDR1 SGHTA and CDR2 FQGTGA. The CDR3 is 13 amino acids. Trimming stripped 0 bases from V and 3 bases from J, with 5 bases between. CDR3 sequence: CASSLTGYYGYTF. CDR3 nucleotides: TGTGCCAGCAGCTTAACTGGGTACTATGGCTACACCTTC.

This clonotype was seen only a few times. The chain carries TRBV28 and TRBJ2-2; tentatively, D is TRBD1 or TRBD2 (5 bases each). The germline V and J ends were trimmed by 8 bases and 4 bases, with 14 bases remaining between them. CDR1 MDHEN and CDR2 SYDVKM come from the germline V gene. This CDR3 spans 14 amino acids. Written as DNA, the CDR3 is TGTGCCAGCGGGAGAGGGGCGAGCACCGGGGAGCTGTTTTTT. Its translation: CASGRGASTGELFF.

The CDR3 nucleotides read TGTGCCAGCAATTTTCAATTGTCCTACGGGGGGGAGCAGTTCTTC. Residues: CASNFQLSYGGEQFF. V and J are TRBV28 and TRBJ2-1, with 7 bases identical to TRBD2. In germline, CDR1 is MDHEN, CDR2 SYDVKM. V lost 7 bases, J lost 10 bases, and 16 bases stayed unmatched. This CDR3 has 15 amino acids.

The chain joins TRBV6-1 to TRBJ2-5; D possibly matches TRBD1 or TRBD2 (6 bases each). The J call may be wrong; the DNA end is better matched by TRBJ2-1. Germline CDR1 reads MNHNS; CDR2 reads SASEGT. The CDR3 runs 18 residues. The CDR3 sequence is CASGTGGPISTSDNEQFF. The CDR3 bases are TGTGCCAGCGGGACTGGGGGGCCAATCTCAACCTCAGATAATGAGCAGTTCTTC.

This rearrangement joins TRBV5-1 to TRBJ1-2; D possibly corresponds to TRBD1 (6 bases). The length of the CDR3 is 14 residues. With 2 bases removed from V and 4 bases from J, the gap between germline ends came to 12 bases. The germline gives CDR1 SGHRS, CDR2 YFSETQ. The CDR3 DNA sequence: TGCGCCAGCAGCTTAACAGGGCCCCCCTATGGCTACACCTTC. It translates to CASSLTGPPYGYTF.

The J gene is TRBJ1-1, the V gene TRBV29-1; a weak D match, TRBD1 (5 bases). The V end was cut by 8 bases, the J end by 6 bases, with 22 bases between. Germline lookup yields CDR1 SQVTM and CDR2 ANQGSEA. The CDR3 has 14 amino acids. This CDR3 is CSSGGRGRSAEAFF. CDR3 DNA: TGCAGCTCTGGGGGAAGGGGACGGTCTGCTGAAGCTTTCTTT. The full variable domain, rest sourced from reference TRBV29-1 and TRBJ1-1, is SAVISQKPSRDICQRGTSLTIQCQVDSQVTMMFWYRQQPGQSLTLIATANQGSEATYESGFVIDKFPISRPNLTFSTLTVSNMSPEDSSIYLCSSGGRGRSAEAFFGQGTRLTVV.

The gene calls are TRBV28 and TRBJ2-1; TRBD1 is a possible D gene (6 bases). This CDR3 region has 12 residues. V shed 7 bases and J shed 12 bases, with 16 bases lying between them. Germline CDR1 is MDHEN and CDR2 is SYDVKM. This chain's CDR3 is CASTQGTDVQFF. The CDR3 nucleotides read TGTGCCAGCACCCAGGGGACGGATGTGCAGTTCTTC.

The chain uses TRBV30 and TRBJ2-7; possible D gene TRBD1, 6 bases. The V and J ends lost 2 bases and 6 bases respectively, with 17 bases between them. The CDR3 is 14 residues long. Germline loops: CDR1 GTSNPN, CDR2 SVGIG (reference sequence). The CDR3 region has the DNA TGTGCCTGGAGTTCCGAGGGGGTAACCACCGAGCAGTACTTC. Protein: CAWSSEGVTTEQYF.

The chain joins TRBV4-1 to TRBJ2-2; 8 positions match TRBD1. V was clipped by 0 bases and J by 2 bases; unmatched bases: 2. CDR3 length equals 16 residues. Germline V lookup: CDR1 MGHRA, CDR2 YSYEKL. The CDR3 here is CASSQDAGGNTGELFF. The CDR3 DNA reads TGCGCCAGCAGCCAAGATGCAGGGGGCAACACCGGGGAGCTGTTTTTT.

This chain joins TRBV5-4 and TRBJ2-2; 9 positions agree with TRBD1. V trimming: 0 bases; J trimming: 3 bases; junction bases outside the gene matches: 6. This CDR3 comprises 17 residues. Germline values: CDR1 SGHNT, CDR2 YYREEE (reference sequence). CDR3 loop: CASSLASGTGYTGELFF. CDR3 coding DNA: TGTGCCAGCAGCTTGGCCTCCGGGACAGGGTACACCGGGGAGCTGTTTTTT.

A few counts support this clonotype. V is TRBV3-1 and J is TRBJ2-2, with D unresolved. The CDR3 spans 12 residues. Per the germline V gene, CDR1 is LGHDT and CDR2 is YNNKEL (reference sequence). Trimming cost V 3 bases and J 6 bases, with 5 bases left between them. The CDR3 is CASSHSSGELFF. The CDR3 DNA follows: TGTGCCAGCAGCCATAGTTCCGGGGAGCTGTTTTTT.